This TCR beta chain is from a study of breast tumors, draining lymph nodes, adjacent tissues. As concerns this clonotype: The antigen is not known. A read error may explain this, as a much larger clone is one base away. The missing conserved phenylalanine or tryptophan at the end of this CDR3 makes a read error likely.

Breast cancer patients provided tissue from their axillary draining lymph nodes. Overall study results and limits: Luminal-like breast cancer showed significantly higher tumor–nontumor repertoire similarity than basal-like. Most tumor T cells seemingly derive from lymph node, then expand in tumor. Tumor TCR diversity was below lymph nodes but above nontumor tissue. Data only fit, rather than demonstrated, lymph node origin of most tumor T cells.

TCRdb reprocessed the multiplex PCR reads with MiXCR, giving one entry per CDR3 protein. The sample holds approximately 230,000 distinct CDR3 sequences, under 40% seen once. The length of the CDR3 is 13 residues. V dropped 5 bases and J dropped 9; count of bases not matched to a gene: 6. Germline V lookup: CDR1 SGHTA, CDR2 FQGNSA. The clonotype comes from a female donor with breast cancer. Some clones in this sample may be carry-over from other donors' samples. What was sequenced was axillary lymph node tissue. The chain employs TRBV7-2 and TRBJ2-1, with 8 bases matching TRBD2. The CDR3 protein is CASSATSVTEQFL. CDR3 DNA sequence: TGTGCCAGCAGCGCGACTAGCGTTACTGAGCAGTTCCTC.